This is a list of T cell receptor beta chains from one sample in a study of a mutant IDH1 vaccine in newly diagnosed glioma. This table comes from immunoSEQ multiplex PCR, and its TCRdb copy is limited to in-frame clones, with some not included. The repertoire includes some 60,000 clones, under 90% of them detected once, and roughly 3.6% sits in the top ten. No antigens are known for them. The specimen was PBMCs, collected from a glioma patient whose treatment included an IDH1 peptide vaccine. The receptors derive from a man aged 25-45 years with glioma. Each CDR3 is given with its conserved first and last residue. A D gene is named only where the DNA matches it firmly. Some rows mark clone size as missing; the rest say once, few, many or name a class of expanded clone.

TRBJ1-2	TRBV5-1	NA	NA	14	CASSLSGGNYGYTF	TGCGCCAGCAGCTTGTCGGGGGGAAACTATGGCTACACCTTC
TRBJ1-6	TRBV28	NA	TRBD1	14	CASSFEGARSPLHF	TGTGCCAGCAGTTTCGAGGGGGCTCGGTCACCCCTCCACTTT
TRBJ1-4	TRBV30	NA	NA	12	CAWSDNNEKLFF	TGTGCCTGGAGTGATAATAATGAAAAACTGTTTTTT
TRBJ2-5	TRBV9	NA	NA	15	CASSVAGGMQETQYF	TGTGCCAGCAGCGTAGCGGGGGGCATGCAAGAGACCCAGTACTTC
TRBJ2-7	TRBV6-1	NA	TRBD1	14	CASRDRLISYEQYF	TGTGCCAGCCGGGACAGGCTAATCTCCTACGAGCAGTACTTC
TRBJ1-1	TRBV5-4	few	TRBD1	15	CASSPQGVGNTEAFF	TGTGCCAGCAGCCCCCAGGGGGTTGGGAACACTGAAGCTTTCTTT
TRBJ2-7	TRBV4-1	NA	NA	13	CASSPGLQYEQYF	TGCGCCAGCAGCCCCGGTCTGCAATACGAGCAGTACTTC
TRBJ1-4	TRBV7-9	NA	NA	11	CASSLVEKLFF	TGTGCCAGCAGCTTAGTTGAAAAACTGTTTTTT
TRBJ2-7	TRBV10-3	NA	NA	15	CAISELDSANYEQYF	TGTGCCATCAGTGAGTTGGACAGCGCAAACTACGAGCAGTACTTC
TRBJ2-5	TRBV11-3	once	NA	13	CASSLGYQETQYF	TGTGCCAGCAGCTTAGGATACCAAGAGACCCAGTACTTC
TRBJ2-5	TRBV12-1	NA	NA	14	CASSSGRRQETQYF	TGTGCCAGCAGCTCGGGACGGAGACAAGAGACCCAGTACTTC
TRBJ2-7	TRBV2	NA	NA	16	CASSERISSISYEQYF	TGTGCCAGCAGTGAAAGGATTAGCTCCATCTCCTACGAGCAGTACTTC
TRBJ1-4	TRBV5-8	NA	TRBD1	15	CASSPGQGVSEKLFF	TGTGCCAGCAGCCCGGGACAGGGAGTCAGTGAAAAACTGTTTTTT